Detailed here is one T cell receptor (beta chain). Its antigen is undetermined. Assay used: immunoSEQ multiplex PCR; TCRdb lists only in-frame clones, some missing. The data show around 720,000 clones, around four fifths seen once. Trimming took 5 bases from V and 10 from J; bases not matched to a gene: 4. The CDR3 runs 11 residues. The germline CDR1 and CDR2 sequences are MNHNS and SASEGT. Investigators divided CD4+ cells into CD45RA+ naive and CD45RA-negative memory subsets. The data are from a study of shared clonotypes between healthy human individuals. Looking at the study overall: The composition of the donors was a couple of women and a few men aged 18 to 49. General observations from the study: The study generally estimated greater richness for naive than memory subsets.

The sequencing input was memory CD4+ T cells sorted from blood. As to subset: CD45RA-negative fraction. The rearrangement uses TRBV6-1 and TRBJ1-1; 7 bases line up with TRBD1. The sequence was collected from a woman aged 25 to 39 in good health. Here the CDR3 reads CASSTGAGAFF. The CDR3 bases are TGTGCCAGCAGTACAGGGGCGGGAGCTTTCTTT.